The clone carrying this TCR beta chain has a handful of counts. What it recognizes is unknown. This CDR3 has 14 amino acids. Germline V gene sequence: CDR1 ENHRY, CDR2 SYGVKD. The V and J ends lost 3 bases and 4 bases respectively, with 9 bases between them. Healthy Caucasian donors formed the entire cohort. This sample was taken from a study of identical twins. Study results and limitations: Out-of-frame alpha sequences common to twins were enriched for low generation probability.

TCRdb independently ran MiXCR on the 5' RACE reads; one entry per CDR3 protein. The data hold under 1 million distinct CDR3 sequences, with roughly an eighth observed a single time. The sample was also linked to a second study, of yellow fever vaccine responses in identical twins.

The sample consisted of PBMCs. This chain links TRBV10-3 with TRBJ2-2; tentative D call: TRBD1 (6 bases). This TCR came from a woman between 18 and 30 years old in good health. This chain's CDR3 is CAISDTQGTGELFF. The CDR3 bases are TGTGCCATCAGTGACACACAGGGCACCGGGGAGCTGTTTTTT.